This TCR beta chain was sequenced for a study of CD8+ T cells in alopecia areata. The germline CDR1 and CDR2 sequences are PRHDT and FYEKMQ (reference sequence). The length of the CDR3 is 14 residues. Trimming took off 6 bases at V and 2 bases at J, with 11 bases between the two ends. Extracted RNA was reverse transcribed into cDNA, the sequencing template. The repertoire was sequenced with immunoSEQ multiplex PCR; TCRdb's copy has only in-frame clones and lacks some. Seen here are around 120,000 clones, less than 80% observed once, and the top ten hold approximately 2.8%. This sequence originates from a human donor in good health. Sequenced: CD4+ T cells sorted from blood. The genes are TRBV13 and TRBJ1-3; D gene unclear. This chain's CDR3 is CASSPGETGNTIYF. The CDR3 DNA reads TGTGCCAGCAGTCCTGGGGAAACTGGAAACACCATATATTTT.